This note documents a single T cell receptor (beta chain) sequence. No antigen is known for it. The CDR3 carries no conserved terminal phenylalanine or tryptophan, so it likely arises from a read error. The sample is drawn from a study of CD8+CD57+ T cells in acquired aplastic anemia. Across the study: Yields of DNA that came from sorted CD4+ and CD8+ cells averaged approximately 3.5 ug.

General study points: The study identified under 30 CD8+ CDR3 sequences shared by patients and controls. Patients and controls were not found to differ significantly in CD8+ Simpson's diversity.

CDR3 and TCR beta VDJ profiling relied on genomic DNA as the template. Each CDR3 protein is one row after TCRdb ran MiXCR on the reads. Altogether fewer than 200,000 distinct CDR3 sequences are present, about half being singletons, with the ten largest covering about 2%. Trimming pared 2 bases from V and 10 bases from J, leaving 12 bases between. Germline lookup yields CDR1 LGHDT and CDR2 YNNKEL (reference sequence). The CDR3 totals 14 residues. Only patients with CD8+CD57+ cell expansion on flow cytometry were chosen for sequencing. The source of this sequence is a human donor with aplastic anemia. The chain has TRBV3-1 and TRBJ1-6; D call uncertain. Sequencing used sorted CD4+, CD8+, or CD8+CD57+ T cells (not recorded which) from PBMCs. Here the CDR3 reads CASSQKRQNSPLHS. The CDR3 DNA is TGTGCCAGCAGCCAAAAGCGGCAGAACTCACCCCTCCACTCT.